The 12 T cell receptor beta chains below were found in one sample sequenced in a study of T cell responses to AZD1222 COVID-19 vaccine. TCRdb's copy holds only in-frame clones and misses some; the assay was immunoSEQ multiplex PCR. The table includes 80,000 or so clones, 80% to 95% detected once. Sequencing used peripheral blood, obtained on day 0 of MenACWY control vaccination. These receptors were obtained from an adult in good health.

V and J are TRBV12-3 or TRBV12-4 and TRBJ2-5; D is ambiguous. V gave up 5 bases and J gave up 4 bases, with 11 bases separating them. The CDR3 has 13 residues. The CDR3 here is CASSRPPPETQYF. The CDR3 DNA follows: TGTGCCAGCAGTCGACCCCCCCCAGAGACCCAGTACTTC.

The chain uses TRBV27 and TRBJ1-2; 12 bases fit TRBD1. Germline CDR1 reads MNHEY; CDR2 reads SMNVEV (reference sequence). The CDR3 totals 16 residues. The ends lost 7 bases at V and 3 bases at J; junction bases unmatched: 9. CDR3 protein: CASNPVGTGGHYGYTF. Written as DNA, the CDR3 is TGTGCCAGCAATCCAGTTGGGACAGGGGGCCACTATGGCTACACCTTC.

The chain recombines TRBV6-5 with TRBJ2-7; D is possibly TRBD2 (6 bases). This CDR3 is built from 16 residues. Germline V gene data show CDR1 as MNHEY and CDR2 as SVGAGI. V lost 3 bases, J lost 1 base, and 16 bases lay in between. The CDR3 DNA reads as TGTGCCAGCAGTTATTCTCCTGAGGGAGGTTCCTACGAGCAGTACTTC. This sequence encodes CASSYSPEGGSYEQYF.

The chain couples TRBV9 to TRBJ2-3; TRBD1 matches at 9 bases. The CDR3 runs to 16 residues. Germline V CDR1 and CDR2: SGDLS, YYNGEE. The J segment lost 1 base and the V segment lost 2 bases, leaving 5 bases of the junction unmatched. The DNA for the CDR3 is TGTGCCAGCAGCGTCCGGGACAGGGAGGGCACAGATACGCAGTATTTT. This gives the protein CASSVRDREGTDTQYF.

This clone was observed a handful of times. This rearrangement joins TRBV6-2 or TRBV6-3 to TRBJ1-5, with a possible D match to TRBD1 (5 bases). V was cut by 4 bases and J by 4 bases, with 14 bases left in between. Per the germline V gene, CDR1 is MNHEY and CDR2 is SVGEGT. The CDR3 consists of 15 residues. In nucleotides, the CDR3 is TGTGCCAGCAGTTCTGACCAGGGAGGGAATCAGCCCCAGCATTTT. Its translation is CASSSDQGGNQPQHF.

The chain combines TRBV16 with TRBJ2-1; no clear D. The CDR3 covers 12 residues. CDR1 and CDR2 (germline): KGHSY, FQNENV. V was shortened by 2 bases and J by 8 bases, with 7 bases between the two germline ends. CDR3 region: CASSQLDDEQFF. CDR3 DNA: TGTGCCAGCAGCCAACTCGATGATGAGCAGTTCTTC.

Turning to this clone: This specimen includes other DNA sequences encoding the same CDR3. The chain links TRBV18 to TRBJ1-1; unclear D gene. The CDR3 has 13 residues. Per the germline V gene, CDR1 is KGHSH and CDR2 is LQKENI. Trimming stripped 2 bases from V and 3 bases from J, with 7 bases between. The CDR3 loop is CASSPRQDTEAFF. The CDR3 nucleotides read TGTGCCAGCTCACCAAGGCAGGACACTGAAGCTTTCTTT.

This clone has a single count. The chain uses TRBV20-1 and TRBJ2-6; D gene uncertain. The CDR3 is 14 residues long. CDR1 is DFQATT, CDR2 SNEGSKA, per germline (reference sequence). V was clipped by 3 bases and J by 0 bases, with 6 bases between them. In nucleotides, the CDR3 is TGCAGTGCTAGTAGGCTCTCTGGGGCCAACGTCCTGACTTTC. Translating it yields CSASRLSGANVLTF.

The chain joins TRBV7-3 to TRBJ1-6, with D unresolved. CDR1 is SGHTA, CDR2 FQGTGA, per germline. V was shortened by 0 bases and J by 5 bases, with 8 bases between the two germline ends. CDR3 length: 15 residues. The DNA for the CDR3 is TGTGCCAGCAGCTTAACCGCCCGGGATAATTCACCCCTCCACTTT. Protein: CASSLTARDNSPLHF.

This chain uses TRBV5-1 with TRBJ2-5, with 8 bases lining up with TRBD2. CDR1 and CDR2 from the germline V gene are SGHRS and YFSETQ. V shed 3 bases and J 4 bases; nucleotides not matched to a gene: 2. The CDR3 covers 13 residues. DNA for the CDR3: TGCGCCAGCAGCTCGGGAGGGGGAGAGACCCAGTACTTC. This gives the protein CASSSGGGETQYF.

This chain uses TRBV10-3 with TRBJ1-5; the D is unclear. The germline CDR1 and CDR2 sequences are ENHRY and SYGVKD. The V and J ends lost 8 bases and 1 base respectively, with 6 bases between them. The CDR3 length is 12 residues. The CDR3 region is CAIGNSNQPQHF. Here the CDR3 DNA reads TGTGCCATCGGTAACAGCAATCAGCCCCAGCATTTT.

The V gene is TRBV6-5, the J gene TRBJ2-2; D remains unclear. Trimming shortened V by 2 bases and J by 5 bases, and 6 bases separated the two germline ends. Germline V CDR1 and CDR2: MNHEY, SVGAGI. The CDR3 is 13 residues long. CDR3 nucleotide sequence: TGTGCCAGCAGTTACAGCGCGACCGGGGAGCTGTTTTTT. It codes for CASSYSATGELFF.